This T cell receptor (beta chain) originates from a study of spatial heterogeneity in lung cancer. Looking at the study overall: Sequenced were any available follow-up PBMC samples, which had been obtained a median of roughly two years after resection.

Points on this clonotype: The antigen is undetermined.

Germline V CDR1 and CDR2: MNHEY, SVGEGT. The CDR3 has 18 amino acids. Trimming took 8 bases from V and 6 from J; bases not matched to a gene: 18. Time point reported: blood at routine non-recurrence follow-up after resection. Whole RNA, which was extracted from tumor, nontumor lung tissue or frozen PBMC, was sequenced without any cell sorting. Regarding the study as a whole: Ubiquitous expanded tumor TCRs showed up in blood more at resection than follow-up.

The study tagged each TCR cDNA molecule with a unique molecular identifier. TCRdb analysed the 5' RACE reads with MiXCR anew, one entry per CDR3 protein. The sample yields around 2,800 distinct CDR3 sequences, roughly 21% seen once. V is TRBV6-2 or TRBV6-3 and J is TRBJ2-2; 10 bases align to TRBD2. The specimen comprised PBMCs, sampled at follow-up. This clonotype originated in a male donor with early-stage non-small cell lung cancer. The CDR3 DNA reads TGTGCCAGCCGCTCCTATGGGCGGGCTAGCGGGAGCCCCGGGGAGCTGTTTTTT. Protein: CASRSYGRASGSPGELFF.